Shown below are 6 T cell receptor beta chains from a single sample sequenced in a study of early T cells in non-severe SARS-CoV-2 infection. TCRdb itself ran the 5' RACE reads through MiXCR, one entry per CDR3 protein. Of 55,000 to 80,000 distinct CDR3 sequences in the sample, about 10% were seen once. Specimen: whole blood. These receptors all stem from an adult who was a healthcare worker with PCR-confirmed SARS-CoV-2 infection or an uninfected control (not recorded which).

V and J are TRBV9 and TRBJ1-1; no definite D call. Germline V gene data show CDR1 as SGDLS and CDR2 as YYNGEE. The CDR3 consists of 14 residues. V lost 3 bases and J 0 bases, leaving 9 bases between the germline ends. The CDR3 region is CASSATGMNTEAFF. The DNA of the CDR3 is TGTGCCAGCAGCGCGACTGGCATGAACACTGAAGCTTTCTTT.

This clonotype was found a few times. The chain recombines TRBV2 with TRBJ2-3; D possibly corresponds to TRBD2 (7 bases). The CDR3 covers 14 residues. Germline V CDR1 and CDR2: SNHLY, FYNNEI. With 11 bases removed from V and 4 bases from J, the gap between germline ends came to 19 bases. The CDR3 loop is CALTGTKGADTQYF. The CDR3 DNA reads as TGTGCCCTAACCGGGACTAAGGGGGCAGATACGCAGTATTTT.

The V and J genes are TRBV6-6 and TRBJ2-2; D remains unclear. This CDR3 has 13 residues. The germline gives CDR1 MNHNY, CDR2 SVGAGI (reference sequence). V shed 10 bases and J shed 2 bases, with 11 bases lying between them. The CDR3 reads CATTGSNTGELFF. The CDR3 nucleotides are TGTGCCACCACCGGGTCTAACACCGGGGAGCTGTTTTTT.

This clonotype was found a few times. The CDR3 region has the DNA TGTGCCAGCAGCTATGAGGGCTACGAGCAGTACTTC. This translates into CASSYEGYEQYF. V is TRBV7-6 and J is TRBJ2-7; possibly TRBD2 for D (5 bases). Germline V gene lookup returns CDR1 SGHVS and CDR2 FNYEAQ. The ends were cut back, 4 bases at V and 3 bases at J, with 7 bases in the middle. The CDR3 extends over 12 amino acids. Complete variable domain (other parts from reference TRBV7-6 and TRBJ2-7): GAGVSQSPRYKVTKRGQDVALRCDPISGHVSLYWYRQALGQGPEFLTYFNYEAQQDKSGLPNDRFSAERPEGSISTLTIQRTEQRDSAMYRCASSYEGYEQYFGPGTRLTVT.

The V and J genes are TRBV7-9 and TRBJ2-7; the D is unclear. CDR3 length equals 16 residues. Germline CDR1 reads SEHNR; CDR2 reads FQNEAQ (reference sequence). V shed 2 bases and J shed 3 bases, with 17 bases lying between them. The CDR3 nucleotides read TGTGCCAGCAGCTTATTACTGGGCGGCTCCGGCTACGAGCAGTACTTC. This sequence encodes CASSLLLGGSGYEQYF.

This clonotype came up a few times. V gene TRBV29-1 combines with J gene TRBJ2-7; no firm D call. Trimming left V 6 bases short and J 6 bases short, with 18 bases between. This CDR3 comprises 13 residues. Germline loops: CDR1 SQVTM, CDR2 ANQGSEA. The CDR3 loop reads CSVGLVVLGEQYF. The CDR3 DNA follows: TGCAGCGTGGGTCTAGTTGTTTTGGGCGAGCAGTACTTC.